What follows is one T cell receptor (beta chain) and its context. The antigen is unknown. After removal of 3 bases from V and 4 bases from J, the junction contained 16 bases not matched to a gene. Germline values: CDR1 KGHDR, CDR2 SFDVKD. The CDR3 covers 19 residues. With the ViraFEST assay, the study expanded antigen-specific CD4+ T cells using viral peptide pools, then sequenced them. CD4+ T cells were isolated after 10 days of culture. Negative nucleocapsid antibody tests before and after vaccination confirmed no previous SARS-CoV-2 infection. This record comes from a study of vaccination effects on CD4 cells after COVID-19. Using immunoSEQ multiplex PCR, the repertoire was profiled, and TCRdb retains in-frame clones only, with some absent. The profile shows about 20,000 clones, 70% to 80% of them singletons.

The rearrangement links TRBV24-1 to TRBJ2-3; 9 bases are a match to TRBD2. The source material was CD4+ T cells from PBMCs cultured with HCoV-229E spike peptides, sampled before COVID-19 vaccination. The sequence was collected from a human donor who received a COVID-19 vaccine. The CDR3 spells CATSDPTSGLVFGADTQYF. Here the CDR3 DNA reads TGTGCCACCAGTGATCCGACTAGCGGTTTAGTCTTCGGAGCAGATACGCAGTATTTT.